Listed here are 2 T cell receptor beta chains from one sample, sequenced in a study of T cell responses to AZD1222 COVID-19 vaccine. Method: immunoSEQ multiplex PCR; TCRdb's copy keeps in-frame clones and lacks some. The sample gives about 78,000 clones, over 75% of which show up once; over 3% is in the top ten. The material sequenced was peripheral blood, taken 28 days after the second AZD1222 dose. These receptors originate from an adult who received the AZD1222 COVID-19 vaccine.

This chain connects TRBV24-1 to TRBJ2-2, with TRBD2 matching over 8 bases. After removal of 0 bases from V and 7 bases from J, the junction contained 12 bases not matched to a gene. CDR3 length equals 18 residues. CDR1 KGHDR and CDR2 SFDVKD come from the germline V gene. This CDR3 is CATSDLYDSGNVGGELFF. DNA of the CDR3: TGTGCCACCAGTGATTTGTATGATAGCGGGAACGTAGGCGGGGAGCTGTTTTTT.

The gene calls are TRBV29-1 and TRBJ1-1; 8 nucleotides line up with TRBD1. The CDR3 extends over 14 amino acids. V gave up 0 bases and J gave up 4 bases; unmatched junction bases: 4. The germline V gene encodes CDR1 SQVTM and CDR2 ANQGSEA. The CDR3 region has the DNA TGCAGCGTTGAAGAAGCAGGGGGCGTCACTGAAGCTTTCTTT. Translated, it gives CSVEEAGGVTEAFF.